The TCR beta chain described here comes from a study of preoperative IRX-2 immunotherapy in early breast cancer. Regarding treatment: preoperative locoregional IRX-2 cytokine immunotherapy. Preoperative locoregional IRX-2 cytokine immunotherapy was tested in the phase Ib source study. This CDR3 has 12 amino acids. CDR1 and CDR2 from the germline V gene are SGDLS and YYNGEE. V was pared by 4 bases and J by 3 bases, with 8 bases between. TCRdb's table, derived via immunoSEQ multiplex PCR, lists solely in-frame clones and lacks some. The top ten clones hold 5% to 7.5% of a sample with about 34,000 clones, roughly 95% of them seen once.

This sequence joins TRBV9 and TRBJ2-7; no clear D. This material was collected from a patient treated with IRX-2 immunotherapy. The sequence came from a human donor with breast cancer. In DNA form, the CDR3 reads TGTGCCAGCAGCCACAGTGGCTACGAGCAGTACTTC. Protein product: CASSHSGYEQYF.